These 4 T cell receptor beta chains were sequenced from one sample in a study of technical replicates of blood from a few donors. The repertoire was sequenced with immunoSEQ multiplex PCR; TCRdb's copy has only in-frame clones and lacks some. The data show 55,000 to 85,000 clones, with nearly 98% seen just once and approximately 0.21% held by the top ten. The sequencing sample was made of T cells isolated from PBMCs. These receptor sequences come from a human donor in good health.

The rearrangement uses TRBV6-6 and TRBJ2-7; no firm D call. This CDR3 has 12 residues. The ends were cut back, 4 bases at V and 4 bases at J, with 8 bases in the middle. Germline loops: CDR1 MNHNY, CDR2 SVGAGI (reference sequence). The CDR3: CASSLLSYEQYF. The CDR3 DNA is TGTGCCAGCAGTTTATTGAGTTACGAGCAGTACTTC.

The rearrangement joins TRBV5-4 to TRBJ2-7; the D is unclear. CDR3 length: 11 residues. V lost 0 bases and J 7 bases, leaving 5 bases between the germline ends. CDR1 and CDR2 from the germline V gene are SGHNT and YYREEE (reference sequence). The CDR3 nucleotides are TGTGCCAGCAGCTTGGGTTTAGAGCAGTACTTC. It is translated as CASSLGLEQYF. The full variable domain, with the rest looked up from reference TRBV5-4 and TRBJ2-7, is ETGVTQSPTHLIKTRGQQVTLRCSSQSGHNTVSWYQQALGQGPQFIFQYYREEENGRGNFPPRFSGLQFPNYSSELNVNALELDDSALYLCASSLGLEQYFGPGTRLTVT.

This clone was recorded only once. The V gene is TRBV7-6, the J gene TRBJ2-7; TRBD1 aligns across 10 bases. Germline values: CDR1 SGHVS, CDR2 FNYEAQ. The V segment lost 4 bases and the J segment 7 bases; nucleotides outside the gene matches: 7. This CDR3 comprises 14 residues. The CDR3 DNA reads TGTGCCAGCAGCTCCTCGACAGGGGGCGGTGAGCAGTACTTC. This translates into CASSSSTGGGEQYF.

J is TRBJ1-5 and V is TRBV4-1; unclear D gene. CDR3 length: 14 residues. The germline gives CDR1 MGHRA, CDR2 YSYEKL. V gave up 2 bases and J gave up 4 bases, with 9 bases separating them. As DNA, the CDR3 is TGCGCCAGCAGCCAATATAGCAGAAATCAGCCCCAGCATTTT. Translated, it gives CASSQYSRNQPQHF.